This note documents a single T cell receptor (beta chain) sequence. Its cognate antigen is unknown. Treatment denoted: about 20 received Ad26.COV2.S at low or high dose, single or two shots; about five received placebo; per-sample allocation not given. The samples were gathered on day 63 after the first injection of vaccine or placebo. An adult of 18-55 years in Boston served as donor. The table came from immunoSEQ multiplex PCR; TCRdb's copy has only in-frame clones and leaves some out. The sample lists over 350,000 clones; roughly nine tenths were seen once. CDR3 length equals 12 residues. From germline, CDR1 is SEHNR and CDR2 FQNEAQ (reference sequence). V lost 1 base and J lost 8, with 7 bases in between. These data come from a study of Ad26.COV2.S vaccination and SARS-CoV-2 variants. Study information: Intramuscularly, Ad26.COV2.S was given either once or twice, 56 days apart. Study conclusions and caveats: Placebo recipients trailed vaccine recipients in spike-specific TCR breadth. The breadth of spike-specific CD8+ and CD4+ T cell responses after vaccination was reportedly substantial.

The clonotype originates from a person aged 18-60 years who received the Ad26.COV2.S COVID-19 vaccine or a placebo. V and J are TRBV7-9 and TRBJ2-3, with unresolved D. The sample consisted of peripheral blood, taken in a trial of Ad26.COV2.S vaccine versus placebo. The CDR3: CASSLGAGTQYF. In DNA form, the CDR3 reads TGTGCCAGCAGCTTAGGAGCAGGTACGCAGTATTTT.